The present T cell receptor (beta chain) was sequenced within a study of CD8 T cells in ankylosing spondylitis (dated by TCRdb to the late 2010s). About the study as a whole: T cell receptor beta repertoires were profiled in healthy donors and ankylosing spondylitis patients so that disease-linked TCR variants could be found. The full study cohort was made up of approximately 24 ankylosing spondylitis patients and roughly 100 healthy donors. Samples of peripheral blood were taken, and for ankylosing spondylitis patients, synovial fluid was collected as well. Overall results and qualifications from the work: Some motif variants had previously been reported in the synovial fluid and blood of reactive arthritis patients, which suggests shared mechanisms of disease initiation. In peripheral blood, the disease-linked clones were found at relatively low frequencies and had a CD8+ phenotype. Blood from ankylosing spondylitis patients appeared to be characterized by a TCR beta motif composed of roughly eight highly homologous amino acid variants. The disease-linked clones were reported to be significantly enriched in matched synovial fluid samples from ankylosing spondylitis patients.

In the germline V gene, CDR1 corresponds to SGHRS and CDR2 to YFSETQ. The CDR3 spans 15 residues, from the cysteine through the phenylalanine. Solely the CDR3 DNA is kept, with 45 bases framed from the first base. V and J are trimmed by 4 bases and 8 bases, and the gene matches miss 9 bases of the junction. The sequencing machine was an Illumina HiSeq 2500. TCR beta libraries were prepared by quantitative 5'-RACE with molecular barcodes. The study's own analysis went as follows. A new computational method based on a probabilistic model of VDJ rearrangement was used to identify disease-linked TCR variants. TCRdb trimmed the raw reads at Q25, called clones with MiXCR and kept productive beta chains. Here each entry gathers all rows of one CDR3 protein and keeps the most common genes and DNA. These V and J calls originate from TCRdb's pipeline instead of the authors' own analysis. The sample table lists about 100,000 distinct CDR3 sequences, around 24% of them with a count of one. Clones ranked in the top ten supply 10% to 15% of the sample.

Many counts were recorded for this clonotype. Its antigen is not yet known. No quality values exist for individual bases; no much larger clone is one base distant. For each ankylosing spondylitis patient, the synovial fluid sample was matched to a blood sample from that same patient. This TCR came from a male donor with ankylosing spondylitis. Sequencing input: synovial fluid, either unsorted or a sorted T cell fraction (not recorded which). The sequence joins TRBV5-1 to TRBJ2-1, and 10 junction bases match TRBD2. The CDR3 is CASSIAAGGRDEQFF. The DNA is as follows: TGCGCCAGCAGCATAGCAGCGGGAGGGAGGGATGAGCAGTTCTTC.